One and the same sample provided the 26 T cell receptor beta chains below, sequenced in a study of T-cell memory formation after mild COVID-19. Using its own MiXCR run on the 5' RACE reads, TCRdb lists one record per CDR3 protein. Here the sample spans approximately 190,000 distinct CDR3 sequences, approximately 20% being singletons. Input material: PBMCs or a T cell subset sorted from them (not recorded which). Receptor source: an adult woman who had mild COVID-19 (a few samples of this study predate the infection). Cell type and time point are not known.

The chain recombines TRBV14 with TRBJ1-1; 8 bases fit TRBD1. The CDR3 has 14 amino acids. Germline V CDR1 and CDR2: SGHDN, FVKESK. V lost 4 bases and J lost 3; bases outside the gene matches: 4. CDR3 nucleotides: TGTGCCAGCAGCCTCAGGGGGCCCGACACTGAAGCTTTCTTT. The encoded protein is CASSLRGPDTEAFF.

Points on this clonotype: This could be a read error, since a much larger clone is one nucleotide away. The chain is built from TRBV12-5 and TRBJ1-1; the D is unclear. CDR1 LGHNT and CDR2 FRNRAP come from the germline V gene. The CDR3 spans 13 residues. The CDR3 coding sequence is TGTGCTAGTGCCCTGGGGTGGAACACTGAAGGTTTCTTT. Protein sequence: CASALGWNTEGFF.

The V gene is TRBV7-6, the J gene TRBJ2-5, with 9 bases that match TRBD1. With 1 base clipped from V and 5 bases from J, the junction kept 5 bases outside the gene matches. Germline CDR1 is SGHVS and CDR2 is FNYEAQ. The CDR3 consists of 15 residues. The CDR3 DNA sequence: TGTGCCAGCAGCTTAGGGACAGGGGCGGGGGAGACCCAGTACTTC. This codes for CASSLGTGAGETQYF. The complete variable domain, with remaining parts taken from reference TRBV7-6 and TRBJ2-5, reads GAGVSQSPRYKVTKRGQDVALRCDPISGHVSLYWYRQALGQGPEFLTYFNYEAQQDKSGLPNDRFSAERPEGSISTLTIQRTEQRDSAMYRCASSLGTGAGETQYFGPGTRLLVL.

The gene calls are TRBV11-2 and TRBJ2-1, with D perhaps TRBD2 (6 bases). CDR3 length: 14 amino acids. Per germline, CDR1 SGHAT and CDR2 FQNNGV. Trimming pared 3 bases from V and 7 bases from J, leaving 13 bases between. The CDR3 reads CASSFLPGLNEQFF. Here the CDR3 DNA reads TGTGCCAGCAGCTTCTTACCGGGACTGAATGAGCAGTTCTTC.

The chain joins TRBV12-2 to TRBJ2-7; TRBD1, the D gene given by the table, was not confirmed from the DNA. TRBV12-2 is a recognized pseudogene. The CDR3 extends over 14 amino acids. In DNA, the CDR3 is TGTGCAAGTCGCTTAACAAGGACAGGGACCGAGCAGTACTTC. It specifies CASRLTRTGTEQYF.

This clonotype was seen repeatedly, ten times or more. This rearrangement joins TRBV7-9 to TRBJ2-7, with D unclear. The V end lost 0 bases, the J end lost 0 bases, and 6 bases lay between the germline ends. CDR1 SEHNR and CDR2 FQNEAQ come from the germline V gene (reference sequence). The CDR3 loop spans 14 amino acids. The CDR3 loop reads CASSLAGFSYEQYF. The CDR3 nucleotides are TGTGCCAGCAGCTTAGCGGGGTTCTCCTACGAGCAGTACTTC.

This clonotype was found a few times. V usage is TRBV29-1 and J usage is TRBJ2-3; D remains ambiguous. The CDR3 contains 14 residues. V lost 4 bases and J 2 bases, leaving 13 bases between the germline ends. Per the germline V gene, CDR1 is SQVTM and CDR2 is ANQGSEA. The CDR3 protein is CSVGRLTDTDTQYF. CDR3 nucleotide sequence: TGCAGCGTTGGCAGGCTCACCGACACAGATACGCAGTATTTT.

This clonotype was counted at least ten times. V is TRBV12-3 or TRBV12-4 and J is TRBJ2-5, with 10 bases aligning to TRBD2. This CDR3 is built from 17 residues. J was trimmed by 0 bases and V by 3 bases; bases with no gene match: 7. The CDR3 sequence is CASSFPLAGAYQETQYF. In nucleotides, the CDR3 is TGTGCCAGCAGTTTTCCCCTAGCGGGGGCCTACCAAGAGACCCAGTACTTC.

About this clonotype: One end of the junction is discordant with germline, which a read error may explain. The chain has TRBV7-7 and TRBJ2-7, with unresolved D. In germline, CDR1 is SSHAT, CDR2 FNYEAQ (reference sequence). The CDR3 spans 14 residues. As DNA, the CDR3 is TGTGCTAGCAACTCTTGTGCCAGCTCCTACGAGCAGTACTTC. It encodes CASNSCASSYEQYF.

This clonotype appeared a few times. The rearrangement links TRBV11-3 to TRBJ2-7; 8 bases agree with TRBD2. The length of the CDR3 is 14 residues. CDR1 and CDR2 (germline): SGHNT, YENEEA. Trimming took 5 bases from V and 4 from J; bases not matched to a gene: 7. The CDR3 protein is CASSPTSGQYEQYF. The CDR3 coding sequence is TGTGCCAGCAGCCCAACTAGCGGCCAGTACGAGCAGTACTTC.

This clonotype was detected a few times. V and J are TRBV7-2 and TRBJ2-1; no reliable D call. This CDR3 has 15 residues. Germline V CDR1 and CDR2: SGHTA, FQGNSA. Trimming cost V 2 bases and J 9 bases, with 17 bases left between them. CDR3 protein: CASSLRPIGRSEQFF. CDR3 coding DNA: TGTGCCAGCAGCTTAAGGCCGATCGGCAGGAGTGAGCAGTTCTTC.

This clonotype was counted only a few times. The chain joins TRBV23-1 to TRBJ1-5; 7 positions match TRBD1. TRBV23-1 is marked as an open reading frame, function uncertain. The CDR3 is 20 amino acids. With V trimmed by 8 bases and J by 8 bases, 30 bases remained unmatched. The CDR3 spells CASGLSEGANFYSSKEPQHF. CDR3 coding DNA: TGCGCCAGCGGACTTAGTGAGGGGGCGAACTTTTACTCCTCCAAAGAGCCCCAGCATTTT.

This clonotype was picked up a small number of times. This chain joins TRBV12-3 or TRBV12-4 and TRBJ2-3; possible D gene TRBD2, 6 bases. This CDR3 region has 15 residues. Trimming took off 7 bases at V and 2 bases at J, with 16 bases between the two ends. CDR3 in amino acids: CASTTAAGNTDTQYF. The CDR3 DNA is TGTGCCAGCACGACCGCGGCGGGAAACACAGATACGCAGTATTTT.

The chain carries TRBV5-1 and TRBJ2-7; D perhaps matches TRBD1 (5 bases). Trimming shortened V by 0 bases and J by 6 bases, and 13 bases separated the two germline ends. Per germline, CDR1 SGHRS and CDR2 YFSETQ. This CDR3 comprises 14 residues. Here the CDR3 reads CASSLAAGSGEQYF. CDR3 nucleotides: TGCGCCAGCAGCTTGGCGGCAGGGTCGGGCGAGCAGTACTTC.

CDR3 sequence reads: CASTPTGRPSTDTQYF. The CDR3 region has the DNA TGTGCCAGCACCCCGACCGGCAGGCCTAGCACAGATACGCAGTATTTT. This chain uses TRBV11-3 with TRBJ2-3, with D hard to call. Per the germline V gene, CDR1 is SGHNT and CDR2 is YENEEA. The ends were cut back, 7 bases at V and 0 bases at J, with 17 bases in the middle. This CDR3 spans 16 amino acids.

The chain is built from TRBV12-3 or TRBV12-4 and TRBJ1-6, with no clear D. Trimming left V 1 base short and J 11 bases short, with 9 bases between. There are 13 residues in the CDR3. Here the CDR3 reads CASSLGRLPPLHF. For the CDR3, the DNA is TGTGCCAGCAGTTTAGGGAGGTTGCCACCCCTCCACTTT.

This clonotype was counted at least ten times. This rearrangement joins TRBV5-5 to TRBJ1-6; 7 nucleotides align to TRBD1. The V gene end was trimmed by 6 bases and the J gene end by 10 bases; junction bases not matched to a gene: 7. The germline V gene has CDR1 SGHKS and CDR2 YYEKEE (reference sequence). CDR3 length: 13 amino acids. CDR3 nucleotide sequence: TGTGCCAGCAACAGGGGCCCGGCCTCACCCCTCCACTTT. Its translation: CASNRGPASPLHF.

V usage is TRBV5-1 and J usage is TRBJ2-7; D not certain. This CDR3 is 13 amino acids long. V gave up 4 bases and J gave up 6 bases, with 14 bases separating them. CDR1 is SGHRS, CDR2 YFSETQ, per germline. In DNA, the CDR3 is TGCGCCAGCAGCCACATCGACGGTAGCGAGCAGTACTTC. Its protein product is CASSHIDGSEQYF.

The chain recombines TRBV9 with TRBJ2-2; D remains unclear. V was cut by 0 bases and J by 1 base, with 7 bases left in between. Germline lookup yields CDR1 SGDLS and CDR2 YYNGEE. This CDR3 spans 15 amino acids. The CDR3 sequence is CASSVAWKNTGELFF. In DNA form, the CDR3 reads TGTGCCAGCAGCGTAGCTTGGAAGAACACCGGGGAGCTGTTTTTT.

The chain combines TRBV3-1 with TRBJ2-2; a weak D match, TRBD2 (6 bases). V lost 3 bases, J lost 0 bases, and 8 bases lay in between. There are 15 residues in the CDR3. Germline V gene lookup returns CDR1 LGHDT and CDR2 YNNKEL (reference sequence). The CDR3 nucleotides are TGTGCCAGCAGCCACCGGGGGACGAACACCGGGGAGCTGTTTTTT. This encodes CASSHRGTNTGELFF.

There are a few counts of this clonotype. V is TRBV11-2 and J is TRBJ2-3; TRBD2 agrees at 9 bases. The V gene end was trimmed by 8 bases and the J gene end by 4 bases; junction bases not matched to a gene: 13. This CDR3 has 16 amino acids. Germline values: CDR1 SGHAT, CDR2 FQNNGV. In DNA form, the CDR3 reads TGTGCCAGCCGCCTGGGCAGCGGGAGGTACCCAGATACGCAGTATTTT. It is translated as CASRLGSGRYPDTQYF. Complete variable domain (other parts from reference TRBV11-2 and TRBJ2-3): EAGVAQSPRYKIIEKRQSVAFWCNPISGHATLYWYQQILGQGPKLLIQFQNNGVVDDSQLPKDRFSAERLKGVDSTLKIQPAKLEDSAVYLCASRLGSGRYPDTQYFGPGTRLTVL.

The chain couples TRBV4-2 to TRBJ2-2; D remains ambiguous. Germline CDR1 LGHNA, CDR2 YNFKEQ. V dropped 3 bases and J dropped 1 base, with 6 bases sitting between them. The CDR3 length is 14 residues. CDR3 DNA: TGTGCCAGCAGCCAGGGAAAGAACACCGGGGAGCTGTTTTTT. It is translated as CASSQGKNTGELFF.

The chain carries TRBV6-5 and TRBJ1-6; D perhaps matches TRBD1 (6 bases). The CDR3 contains 13 residues. The V and J ends lost 6 bases and 7 bases respectively, with 10 bases between them. CDR1 is MNHEY, CDR2 SVGAGI, per germline. The CDR3 coding sequence is TGTGCCAGCAGGAGGACAGTCAATTCACCCCTCCACTTT. It translates to CASRRTVNSPLHF.

The genes are TRBV29-1 and TRBJ2-7; D uncertain. The CDR3 length is 13 residues. V lost 6 bases to trimming and J lost 5 bases, with 17 bases between them. The germline gives CDR1 SQVTM, CDR2 ANQGSEA. CDR3 protein: CSVASGAPNEQYF. CDR3 bases: TGCAGCGTCGCCTCCGGAGCCCCTAACGAGCAGTACTTC.

A single count supports this clonotype. The gene calls are TRBV2 and TRBJ1-1; 8 bases fit TRBD1. J gave up 4 bases and V 8 bases, and 9 bases lay outside the gene matches. The CDR3 contains 14 residues. Germline CDR1 SNHLY, CDR2 FYNNEI. The CDR3 reads CASGWTGSSTEAFF. The CDR3 nucleotides are TGTGCCAGCGGCTGGACAGGGTCTAGCACTGAAGCTTTCTTT. Together with reference TRBV2 and TRBJ1-1, the CDR3 gives the full variable domain: EPEVTQTPSHQVTQMGQEVILRCVPISNHLYFYWYRQILGQKVEFLVSFYNNEISEKSEIFDDQFSVERPDGSNFTLKIRSTKLEDSAMYFCASGWTGSSTEAFFGQGTRLTVV.

The sample holds a few counts of this clonotype. V and J are TRBV20-1 and TRBJ2-5; TRBD2 aligns across 10 bases. Trimming removed 3 bases from V and 5 bases from J; junction bases left unmatched: 9. The CDR3 spans 15 residues. Germline V lookup: CDR1 DFQATT, CDR2 SNEGSKA (reference sequence). CDR3 nucleotide sequence: TGCAGTGCTAGGCACCCTAGCGGGGGTCTGGAGACCCAGTACTTC. This codes for CSARHPSGGLETQYF.